This passage covers 7 T cell receptor beta chains from one sample sequenced in a study of memory CD4+ T cells and cytomegalovirus serostatus. Assay used: immunoSEQ multiplex PCR; TCRdb lists only in-frame clones, some missing. The sample lists tens of thousands of clones, about 83% occurring once. Single viable CD3+CD4+CD8-CD45RO+ cells were sorted as the memory CD4+ T cells. Sequenced: memory CD4+ T cells from blood. Receptors were obtained from an adult in good health and CMV-seropositive.

The rearrangement links TRBV15 to TRBJ1-3, with 8 bases that match TRBD1. The CDR3 spans 16 residues. Germline trimming cut 2 bases from V and 0 bases from J; bases unmatched to any gene: 3. Germline-derived CDR1 and CDR2 are LNHNV and YYDKDF (reference sequence). CDR3 coding DNA: TGTGCCACCAGCAGACCCACAGGGGGCTCTGGAAACACCATATATTTT. Translated: CATSRPTGGSGNTIYF.

The chain employs TRBV7-9 and TRBJ2-1; TRBD2 aligns across 12 bases. V shed 0 bases, J shed 5 bases, and the junction held 5 bases outside the gene matches. This CDR3 is built from 17 residues. Per germline, CDR1 SEHNR and CDR2 FQNEAQ (reference sequence). The CDR3 DNA reads as TGTGCCAGCAGCTTAGCGAGGACTAGCGGGAATGACAATGAGCAGTTCTTC. Translating gives CASSLARTSGNDNEQFF.

The gene calls are TRBV7-6 and TRBJ2-6; D is unresolved. The germline gives CDR1 SGHVS, CDR2 FNYEAQ. The CDR3 extends over 15 amino acids. V shed 5 bases and J shed 0 bases, with 8 bases lying between them. CDR3 residues: CASSTTPSGANVLTF. CDR3 DNA sequence: TGTGCCAGCAGCACCACACCCTCTGGGGCCAACGTCCTGACTTTC. The full variable domain, rest sourced from reference TRBV7-6 and TRBJ2-6, is GAGVSQSPRYKVTKRGQDVALRCDPISGHVSLYWYRQALGQGPEFLTYFNYEAQQDKSGLPNDRFSAERPEGSISTLTIQRTEQRDSAMYRCASSTTPSGANVLTFGAGSRLTVL.

The chain is built from TRBV4-1 and TRBJ1-2; no clear D gene. The CDR3 loop spans 15 amino acids. Germline V CDR1 and CDR2: MGHRA, YSYEKL. V lost 0 bases and J 4 bases, leaving 12 bases between the germline ends. The CDR3 sequence: CASSQDGGVTYGYTF. CDR3 nucleotides: TGCGCCAGCAGCCAAGATGGAGGAGTCACCTATGGCTACACCTTC.

The V call is TRBV18, the J call TRBJ2-7, with TRBD2 as a possible D gene (6 bases). Per germline, CDR1 KGHSH and CDR2 LQKENI. V was clipped by 1 base and J by 6 bases, with 7 bases between them. The CDR3 consists of 12 residues. The CDR3 bases are TGTGCCAGCTCACCACTGGGGGGCGAGCAGTACTTC. Encoded protein: CASSPLGGEQYF.

The chain is built from TRBV11-2 and TRBJ2-7; D may be TRBD2 (8 bases). CDR1 and CDR2 from the germline V gene are SGHAT and FQNNGV. The V gene lost 5 bases and the J gene lost 4 bases, with 21 bases spanning the gap. The CDR3 length is 16 residues. CDR3 coding DNA: TGTGCCAGCAGCCCCCTGACGGGAGGGGGCCTTTACGAGCAGTACTTC. Encoded protein: CASSPLTGGGLYEQYF.

This chain connects TRBV7-3 to TRBJ2-5; tentatively, D is TRBD2 (5 bases). The CDR3 is 15 residues long. Trimming took off 2 bases at V and 2 bases at J, with 12 bases between the two ends. The V gene's germline CDR1 is SGHTA and CDR2 FQGTGA. Written as DNA, the CDR3 is TGTGCCAGCAGCTTATTCCGGGGATCTCAAGAGACCCAGTACTTC. It is translated as CASSLFRGSQETQYF. The full variable domain, its missing parts supplied by reference TRBV7-3 and TRBJ2-5, is GAGVSQTPSNKVTEKGKYVELRCDPISGHTALYWYRQSLGQGPEFLIYFQGTGAADDSGLPNDRFFAVRPEGSVSTLKIQRTERGDSAVYLCASSLFRGSQETQYFGPGTRLLVL.